This T cell receptor beta chain emerged from a study of T cells in Graves' hyperthyroidism and ophthalmopathy. Germline assignment: CDR1 LGHDT and CDR2 YNNKEL (reference sequence). This CDR3 spans 13 amino acids. Study results and limitations: Using 13 V-J features, a model discriminated ophthalmopathy from stable hyperthyroidism. The majority of expanded thyroid clonotypes above 0.001 also appeared in blood.

This clonotype occurred a few times. Its antigen is still unknown. A read error may account for a junction end that differs from germline. Clinical symptoms, serum thyroxine, TRAb, thyroid ultrasound and orbital computed tomography established diagnosis. Researchers took RNA transcripts and amplified the TCR beta CDR3 regions from them. Primed by the HTBI set, a first-round RT-PCR was run on the TCR CDR3. TCRdb itself ran the multiplex PCR reads through MiXCR, one entry per CDR3 protein. The profile shows 690,000 or so distinct CDR3 sequences, around 20% of them singletons. J is TRBJ1-4 and V is TRBV3-1; no clear D gene. This receptor was obtained from a woman in her forties or fifties with Graves' hyperthyroidism that later progressed to Graves' ophthalmopathy. The sequenced sample consisted of blood. As DNA, the CDR3 is TGTACCAGCAGCCAAGCGGAGAATGAAAAACTGTTTTTT. It is translated as CTSSQAENEKLFF.